Listed below are T cell receptor delta chains from one sample, sequenced in a study of gamma-delta chains in newborns, infants, children. With CATT, TCRdb re-called clones from the reads. The sample holds about 3,800 delta-chain clones, approximately 2% seen once. The sequenced material came from blood. The receptors were gathered from a child who was a newborn, infant or young child, either healthy, febrile or measles-vaccinated (not recorded which). Each CDR3 is given with its conserved first and last residue. Each record gives: D gene, clone size, J gene, V gene, CDR3 DNA, CDR3 protein. A D gene is named only where the DNA matches it firmly. Only part of the rows carry a size: once, few, many, or a class if the clone is expanded.

>TRDD3|few|TRDJ3|TRDV2
TGTGCCTGTGACACCGCTCGGAACTACTGGGGGAAGAGCTCCTGGGACACCCGACAGATGTTTTTC
CACDTARNYWGKSSWDTRQMFF
>TRDD3|few|TRDJ2|TRDV1
TGTGCTCTTGGGGACCACATCGGTTCGTCCCGCATGGGGGATACGTCTTTGACAGCACAACTCTTCTTT
CALGDHIGSSRMGDTSLTAQLFF
>TRDD3|-|TRDJ1|TRDV2
TGTGCCCGTGACACCGTACTGGGGGATACCGATAAACTCATCTTT
CARDTVLGDTDKLIF
>TRDD3|-|TRDJ2|TRDV2
TGTGCCTGTGACCGACTGGGGGGTTTGACAGCACAACTCTTCTTT
CACDRLGGLTAQLFF
>TRDD3|-|TRDJ2|TRAV29/DV5
TGTGCAGCTACGTACTGGGGGATGACAGCACAACTCTTCTTT
CAATYWGMTAQLFF
>TRDD3|-|TRDJ3|TRDV2
TGTGCCTGTGATACTGGGGGATACGGCTCCTGGGACACCCGACAGATGTTTTTC
CACDTGGYGSWDTRQMFF
>-|-|TRDJ1|TRAV29/DV5
TGTGCAGCAAGCGGGCCCTCCTTCCCCCGGTACTGGTACACCGATAAACTCATCTTT
CAASGPSFPRYWYTDKLIF
>TRDD3|-|TRDJ3|TRDV2
TGTGCCTGTGACACCGCGGGGGATCCTTTCTCCTGGGACACCCGACAGATGTTTTTC
CACDTAGDPFSWDTRQMFF
>TRDD3|-|TRDJ1|TRDV1
TGTGCTCTTGGGGAACGTCGTACTGGGGGATACGCCGATAAACTCATCTTT
CALGERRTGGYADKLIF
>-|few|TRDJ1|TRDV2
TGTGCCTGTGACAGGATGTACACCGATAAACTCATCTTT
CACDRMYTDKLIF
>TRDD3|-|TRDJ3|TRDV2
TGTGCCTGTGACACCGTACTGGGGGATACGCCGAGGGTCTGGGACACCCGACAGATGTTTTTC
CACDTVLGDTPRVWDTRQMFF
>-|-|TRDJ3|TRDV2
TGTGCCTGTGACACCGTCGGGGATTCGAGCTCCTGGGACACCCGACAGATGTTTTTC
CACDTVGDSSSWDTRQMFF
>-|-|TRDJ3|TRDV2
TGTGCCTGTGACACGTGGGGACTCCTGGGCTCCTGGGACACCCGACAGATGTTTTTC
CACDTWGLLGSWDTRQMFF
>-|-|TRDJ3|TRDV2
TGTGCCTGTGACCCCTTACTGGCCGACGATAGCTCCCGGGACACCCGACAGATGTTTTTC
CACDPLLADDSSRDTRQMFF
>-|-|TRDJ3|TRDV2
TGTGCCTGTGACACCGTCTTCCCGCCCCGGGACTGGGACACCCGACAGATGTTTTTC
CACDTVFPPRDWDTRQMFF
>TRDD3|-|TRDJ3|TRDV2
TGTGCCTGTGACGGGATACGCTCCTGGGACACCCGACCGATGTTTTTC
CACDGIRSWDTRPMFF
>-|few|TRDJ1|TRAV29/DV5
TGTGCAGCAAGCGCGCAGTCCCGCTCACTAGATTACACCGATAAACTCATCTTT
CAASAQSRSLDYTDKLIF
>TRDD3|few|TRDJ3|TRDV2
TGTGCCTGTGACCTACTGGGGGACTGGGACACCCGACAGATGTTTTTC
CACDLLGDWDTRQMFF
>-|few|TRDJ1|TRDV2
TGTGCCTGTGACACCGTGGGGGTTTACACCGATAAACTCATCTTT
CACDTVGVYTDKLIF
>-|medium-sized|TRDJ3|TRDV2
TGTGCCTGTGACTCCTGGGACACCCGACAGATGTTTTTC
CACDSWDTRQMFF